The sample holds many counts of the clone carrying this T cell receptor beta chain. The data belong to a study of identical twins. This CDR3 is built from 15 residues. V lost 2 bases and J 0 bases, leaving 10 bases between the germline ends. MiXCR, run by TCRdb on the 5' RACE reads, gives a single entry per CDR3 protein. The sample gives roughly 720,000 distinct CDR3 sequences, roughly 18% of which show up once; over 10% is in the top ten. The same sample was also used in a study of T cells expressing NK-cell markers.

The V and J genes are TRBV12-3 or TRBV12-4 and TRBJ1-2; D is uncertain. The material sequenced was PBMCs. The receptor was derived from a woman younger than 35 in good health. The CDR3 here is CASSLRRLANYGYTF. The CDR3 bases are TGTGCCAGCAGTTTAAGAAGGTTAGCTAACTATGGCTACACCTTC.